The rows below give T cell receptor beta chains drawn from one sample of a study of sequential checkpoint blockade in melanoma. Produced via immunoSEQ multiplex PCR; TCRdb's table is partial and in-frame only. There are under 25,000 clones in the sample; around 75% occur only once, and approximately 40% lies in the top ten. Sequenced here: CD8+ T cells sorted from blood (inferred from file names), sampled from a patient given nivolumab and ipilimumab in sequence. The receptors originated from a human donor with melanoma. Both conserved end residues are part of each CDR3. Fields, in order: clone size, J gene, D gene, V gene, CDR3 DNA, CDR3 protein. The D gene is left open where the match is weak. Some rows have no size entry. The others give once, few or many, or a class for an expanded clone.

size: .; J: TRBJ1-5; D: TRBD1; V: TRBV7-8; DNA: TGTGCCAGCAGCTTCGGGACAGGGGGCAATCAGCCCCAGCATTTT; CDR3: CASSFGTGGNQPQHF
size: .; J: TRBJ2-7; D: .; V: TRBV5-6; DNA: TGTGCCAGCAGCTCTAGGACCTACGAGCAGTACTTC; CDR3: CASSSRTYEQYF
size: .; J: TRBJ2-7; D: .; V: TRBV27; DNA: TGTGCCAGCAGTTTGGGCAGGAACCCCTACGAGCAGTACTTC; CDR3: CASSLGRNPYEQYF
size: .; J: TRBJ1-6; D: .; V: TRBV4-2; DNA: TGTGCCAGCAGCCCTCCGGAACTGGGGAGCTCCTATAATTCACCCCTCCACTTT; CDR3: CASSPPELGSSYNSPLHF
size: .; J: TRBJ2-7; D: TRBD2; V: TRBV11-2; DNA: TGTGCCAGCAGCTTAGCTGTTAGCGGGAGAGGCCACGAGCAGTACTTC; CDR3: CASSLAVSGRGHEQYF
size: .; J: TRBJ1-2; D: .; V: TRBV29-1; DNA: TGCAGCTTTTCCGGGAGCGCTAACTATGGCTACACCTTC; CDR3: CSFSGSANYGYTF
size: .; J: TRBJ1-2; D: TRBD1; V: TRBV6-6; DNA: TGTGCCAGCAGTTATTCACCGTCAGGGGGCTACTATGGCTACACCTTC; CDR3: CASSYSPSGGYYGYTF
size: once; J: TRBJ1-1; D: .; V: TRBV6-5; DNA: TGTGCCAGCAGTTACGAGGTGGGGGGGGCCGAAGCTTTCTTT; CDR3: CASSYEVGGAEAFF
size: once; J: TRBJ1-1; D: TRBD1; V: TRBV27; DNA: TGTGCCAGCAAAACAGGGGCCACTGAAGCTTTCTTT; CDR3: CASKTGATEAFF
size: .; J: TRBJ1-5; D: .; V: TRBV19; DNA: TGTGCCAGTGGGGCGGATAGCAATCAGCCCCAGCATTTT; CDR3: CASGADSNQPQHF
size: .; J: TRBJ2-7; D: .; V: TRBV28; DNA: TGTGCCAGCAGTCCAGAGAAGGGGTCCGATTACTACGAGCAGTACTTC; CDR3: CASSPEKGSDYYEQYF
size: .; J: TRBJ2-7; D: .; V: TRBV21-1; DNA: TGTGCCAGCAGCTCTGGAGGACAGGGACCCTCCTACGAGCAGTACTTC; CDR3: CASSSGGQGPSYEQYF
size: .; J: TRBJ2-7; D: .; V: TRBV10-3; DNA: TGTGCCATCAGTGATAATACGGGAACCTACGAGCAGTACTTC; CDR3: CAISDNTGTYEQYF
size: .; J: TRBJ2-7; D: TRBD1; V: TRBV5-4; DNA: TGTGCCAACCCGGACAGGGGGGACGAGCAGTACTTC; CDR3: CANPDRGDEQYF
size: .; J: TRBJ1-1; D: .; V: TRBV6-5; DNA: TGTGCCAGCAGCATAGGGGTAAGGGCTTTCTTT; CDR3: CASSIGVRAFF
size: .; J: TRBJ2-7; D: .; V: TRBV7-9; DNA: TGTGCCAGCAGTTTTCTAGAGTGGCAGTACTTC; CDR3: CASSFLEWQYF
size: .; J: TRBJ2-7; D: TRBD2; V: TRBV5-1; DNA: TGCGCCAGCACCCCAGCGGGAGGGCTTTACGAGCAGTACTTC; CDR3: CASTPAGGLYEQYF
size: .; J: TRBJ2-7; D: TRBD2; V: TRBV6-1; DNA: TGTGCCAGCAGTGAGGTGGGGCTAGCGGGGAACTACGAGCAGTACTTC; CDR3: CASSEVGLAGNYEQYF
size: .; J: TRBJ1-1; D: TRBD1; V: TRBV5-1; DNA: TGCGCCAGCAGCTACTGGACAGGGGGCATCACTGAAGCTTTCTTT; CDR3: CASSYWTGGITEAFF
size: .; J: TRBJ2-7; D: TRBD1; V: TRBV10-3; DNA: TGTGCCATCCAACAGGCAGGGGGTTCCTACGAGCAGTACTTC; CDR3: CAIQQAGGSYEQYF
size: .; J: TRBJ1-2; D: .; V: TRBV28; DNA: TGTGCCGCTGGAGACTTCGGTGGAAATAACTATGGCTACACCTTC; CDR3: CAAGDFGGNNYGYTF
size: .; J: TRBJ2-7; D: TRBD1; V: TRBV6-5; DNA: TGTGCCAGCAGTTACGGGACAGGGACCTACGAGCAGTACTTC; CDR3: CASSYGTGTYEQYF
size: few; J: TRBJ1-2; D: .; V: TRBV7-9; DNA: TGTGCCAGCATGGGGCCCACCCTATATGGCTACACCTTC; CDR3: CASMGPTLYGYTF
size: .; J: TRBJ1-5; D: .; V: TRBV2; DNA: TGTGCCACAGGGGACAAACGCAATCAGCCCCAGCATTTT; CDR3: CATGDKRNQPQHF
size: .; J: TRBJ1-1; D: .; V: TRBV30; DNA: TGTGCCTGGAGTGTACACACGAACACTGAAGCTTTCTTT; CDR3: CAWSVHTNTEAFF
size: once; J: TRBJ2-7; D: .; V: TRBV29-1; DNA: TGCAGCGTTGTTCTGGGGGCGGCCTACGAGCAGTACTTC; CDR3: CSVVLGAAYEQYF
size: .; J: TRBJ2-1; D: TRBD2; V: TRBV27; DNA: TGTGCCAGCAGTTTAAGAGCGGGAGGGTACAATGAGCAGTTCTTC; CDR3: CASSLRAGGYNEQFF
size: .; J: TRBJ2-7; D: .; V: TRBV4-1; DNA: TGTGCCAGCAGCCCTAATAGGGGGGAGGGCGAGCAGTACTTC; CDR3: CASSPNRGEGEQYF
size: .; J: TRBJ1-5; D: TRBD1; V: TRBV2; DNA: TGTGCCAGCAGTGAAGATGGCAGGGGGGGCAATCAGCCCCAGCATTTT; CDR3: CASSEDGRGGNQPQHF
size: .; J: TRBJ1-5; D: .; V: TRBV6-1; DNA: TGTGCCAGCAGTGGCGGACACACAAGCAATCAGCCCCAGCATTTT; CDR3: CASSGGHTSNQPQHF